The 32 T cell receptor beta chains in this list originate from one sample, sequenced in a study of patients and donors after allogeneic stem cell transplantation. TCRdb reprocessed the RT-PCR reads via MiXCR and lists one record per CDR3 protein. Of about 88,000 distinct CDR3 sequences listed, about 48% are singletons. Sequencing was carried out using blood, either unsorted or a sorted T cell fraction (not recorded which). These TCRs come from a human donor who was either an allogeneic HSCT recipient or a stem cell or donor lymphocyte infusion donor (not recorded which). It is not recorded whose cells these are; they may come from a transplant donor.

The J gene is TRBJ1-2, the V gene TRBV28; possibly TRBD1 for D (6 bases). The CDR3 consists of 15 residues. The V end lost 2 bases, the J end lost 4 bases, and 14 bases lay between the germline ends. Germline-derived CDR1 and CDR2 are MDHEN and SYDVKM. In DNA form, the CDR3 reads TGTGCCAGCAGTTTACCGGGGGGGCGACGCTATGGCTACACCTTC. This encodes CASSLPGGRRYGYTF.

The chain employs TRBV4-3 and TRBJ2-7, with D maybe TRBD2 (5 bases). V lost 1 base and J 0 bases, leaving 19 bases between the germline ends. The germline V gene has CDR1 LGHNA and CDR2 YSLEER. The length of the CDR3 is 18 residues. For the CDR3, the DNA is TGCGCCAGCAGCCAAGCTAGGTTCGGGCGGGCGAGCTCCTACGAGCAGTACTTC. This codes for CASSQARFGRASSYEQYF.

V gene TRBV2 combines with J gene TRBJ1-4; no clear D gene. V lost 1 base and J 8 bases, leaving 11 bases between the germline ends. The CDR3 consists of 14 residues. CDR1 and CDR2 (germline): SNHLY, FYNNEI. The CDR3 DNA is TGTGCCAGCAGTGAAGGAGGGAATCGCGAAAAACTGTTTTTT. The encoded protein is CASSEGGNREKLFF.

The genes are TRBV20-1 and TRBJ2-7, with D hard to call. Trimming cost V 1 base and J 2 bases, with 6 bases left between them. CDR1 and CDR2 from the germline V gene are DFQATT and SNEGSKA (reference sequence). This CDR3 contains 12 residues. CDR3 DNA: TGCAGTGCTAGAGCCGGACCCTACGAGCAGTACTTC. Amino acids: CSARAGPYEQYF.

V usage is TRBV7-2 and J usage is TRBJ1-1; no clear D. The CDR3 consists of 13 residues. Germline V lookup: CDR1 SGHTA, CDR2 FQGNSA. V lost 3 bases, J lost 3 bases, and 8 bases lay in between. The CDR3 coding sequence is TGTGCCAGCAGCTTGGGATCGGACACTGAAGCTTTCTTT. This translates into CASSLGSDTEAFF.

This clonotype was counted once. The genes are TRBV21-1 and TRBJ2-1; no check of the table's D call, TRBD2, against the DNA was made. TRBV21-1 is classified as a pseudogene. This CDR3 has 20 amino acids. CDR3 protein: CASSKDCTSGKHYSYNEQFF. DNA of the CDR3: TGTGCCAGCAGCAAAGATTGTACTAGCGGGAAACACTACTCCTACAATGAGCAGTTCTTC.

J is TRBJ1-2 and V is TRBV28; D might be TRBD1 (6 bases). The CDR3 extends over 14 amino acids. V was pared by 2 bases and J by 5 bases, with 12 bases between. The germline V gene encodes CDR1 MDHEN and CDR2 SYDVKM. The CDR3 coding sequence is TGTGCCAGCAGTTTAGGACAGCTCGTTTATGGCTACACCTTC. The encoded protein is CASSLGQLVYGYTF.

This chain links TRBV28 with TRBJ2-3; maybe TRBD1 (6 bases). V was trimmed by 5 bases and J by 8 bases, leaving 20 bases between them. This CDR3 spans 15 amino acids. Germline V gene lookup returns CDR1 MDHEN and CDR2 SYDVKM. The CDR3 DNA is TGTGCCAGCAGTCCCAGGGGCAGGGGCAGGGTTACGCAGTATTTT. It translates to CASSPRGRGRVTQYF.

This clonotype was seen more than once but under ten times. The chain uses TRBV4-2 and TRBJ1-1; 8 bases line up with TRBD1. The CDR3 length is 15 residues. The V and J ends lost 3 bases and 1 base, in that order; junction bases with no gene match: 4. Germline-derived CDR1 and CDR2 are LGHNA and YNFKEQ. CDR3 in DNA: TGTGCCAGCAGCCAGAGGACAGGGCAGAACACTGAAGCTTTCTTT. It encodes CASSQRTGQNTEAFF.

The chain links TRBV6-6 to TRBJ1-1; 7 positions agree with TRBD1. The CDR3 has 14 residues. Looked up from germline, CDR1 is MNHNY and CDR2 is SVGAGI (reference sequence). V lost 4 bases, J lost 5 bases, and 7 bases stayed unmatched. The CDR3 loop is CASSFRDSDTEAFF. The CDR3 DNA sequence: TGTGCCAGCAGTTTCCGGGACAGTGATACTGAAGCTTTCTTT.

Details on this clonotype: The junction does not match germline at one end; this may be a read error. This CDR3 is CASSQASGLYNEQFF. CDR3 DNA sequence: TGTGCCAGCAGCCAAGCATCGGGACTATACAATGAGCAGTTCTTT. The chain recombines TRBV3-1 with TRBJ2-1, with 7 bases aligning to TRBD2. The CDR3 spans 15 residues. CDR1 is LGHDT, CDR2 YNNKEL, per germline (reference sequence).

The DNA of the CDR3 is TGTGCCAGCAGCCCGCCTCCGCGCGAGAACACAGATACGCAGTATTTT. Its protein is CASSPPPRENTDTQYF. This chain connects TRBV11-2 to TRBJ2-3; D gene uncertain. CDR1 is SGHAT and CDR2 is FQNNGV in the germline V gene. This CDR3 is built from 16 residues. Trimming removed 5 bases from V and 2 bases from J, with 17 bases in between.

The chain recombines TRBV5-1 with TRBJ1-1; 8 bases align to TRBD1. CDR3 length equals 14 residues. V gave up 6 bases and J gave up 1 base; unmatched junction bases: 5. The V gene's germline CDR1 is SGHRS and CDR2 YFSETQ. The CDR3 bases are TGCGCCAGCAAGCCGGGACAGGAGAACACTGAAGCTTTCTTT. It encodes CASKPGQENTEAFF.

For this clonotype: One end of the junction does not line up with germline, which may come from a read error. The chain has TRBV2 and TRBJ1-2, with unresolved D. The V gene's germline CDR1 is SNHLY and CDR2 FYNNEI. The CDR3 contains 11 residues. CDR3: CASSESSGYTF. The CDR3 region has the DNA TGTGCCAGTAGTGAATCCTCTGGCTACACCTTC.

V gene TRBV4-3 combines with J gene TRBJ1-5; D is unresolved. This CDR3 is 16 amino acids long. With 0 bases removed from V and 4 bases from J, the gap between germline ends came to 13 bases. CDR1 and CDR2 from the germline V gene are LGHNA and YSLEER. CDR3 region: CASSQEVRIMNQPQHF. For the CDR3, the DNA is TGCGCCAGCAGCCAAGAAGTCAGAATCATGAATCAGCCCCAGCATTTT.

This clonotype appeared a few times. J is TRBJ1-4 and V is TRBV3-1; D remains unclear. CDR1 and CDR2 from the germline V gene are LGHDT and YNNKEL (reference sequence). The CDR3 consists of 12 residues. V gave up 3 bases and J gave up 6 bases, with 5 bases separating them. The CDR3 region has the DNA TGTGCCAGCAGCCAGAGAGATGAAAAACTGTTTTTT. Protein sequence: CASSQRDEKLFF.

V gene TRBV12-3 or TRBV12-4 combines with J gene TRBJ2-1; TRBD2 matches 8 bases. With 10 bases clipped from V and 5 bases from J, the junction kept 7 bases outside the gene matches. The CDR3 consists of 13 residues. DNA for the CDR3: TGTGCCACCCTCGGGGGGGAGCACAATGAGCAGTTCTTC. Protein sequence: CATLGGEHNEQFF.

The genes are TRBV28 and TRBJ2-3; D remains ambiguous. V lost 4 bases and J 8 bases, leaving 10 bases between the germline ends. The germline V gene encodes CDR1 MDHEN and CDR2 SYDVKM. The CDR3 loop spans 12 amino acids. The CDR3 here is CASSSAAGTQYF. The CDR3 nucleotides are TGTGCCAGCAGTTCCGCAGCAGGTACGCAGTATTTT.

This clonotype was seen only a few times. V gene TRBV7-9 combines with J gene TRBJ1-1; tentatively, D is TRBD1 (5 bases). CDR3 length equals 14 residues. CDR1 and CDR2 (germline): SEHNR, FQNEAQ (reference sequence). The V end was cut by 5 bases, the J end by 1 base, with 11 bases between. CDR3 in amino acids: CASSPDTPNTEAFF. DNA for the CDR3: TGTGCCAGCAGCCCGGACACGCCGAACACTGAAGCTTTCTTT.

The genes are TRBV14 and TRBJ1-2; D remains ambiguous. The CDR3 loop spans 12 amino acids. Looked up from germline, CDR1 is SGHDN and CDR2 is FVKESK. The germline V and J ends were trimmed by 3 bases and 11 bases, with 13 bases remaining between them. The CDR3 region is CASSHSHRRYTF. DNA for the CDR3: TGTGCCAGCAGCCATTCTCATAGACGATACACCTTC.

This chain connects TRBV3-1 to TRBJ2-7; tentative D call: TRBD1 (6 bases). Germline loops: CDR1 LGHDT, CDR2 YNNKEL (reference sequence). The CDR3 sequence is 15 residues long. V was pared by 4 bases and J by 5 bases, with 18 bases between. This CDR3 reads CASSRVQGSFDEQYF. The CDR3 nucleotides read TGTGCCAGCAGCCGAGTCCAGGGGTCGTTTGACGAGCAGTACTTC.

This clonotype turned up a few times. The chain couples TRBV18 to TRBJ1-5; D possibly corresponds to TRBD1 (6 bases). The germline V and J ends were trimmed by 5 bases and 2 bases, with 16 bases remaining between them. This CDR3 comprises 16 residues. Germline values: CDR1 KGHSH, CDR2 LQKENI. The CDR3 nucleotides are TGTGCCAGCTCAGCTCCCCAGGGGCAAGGCAATCAGCCCCAGCATTTT. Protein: CASSAPQGQGNQPQHF.

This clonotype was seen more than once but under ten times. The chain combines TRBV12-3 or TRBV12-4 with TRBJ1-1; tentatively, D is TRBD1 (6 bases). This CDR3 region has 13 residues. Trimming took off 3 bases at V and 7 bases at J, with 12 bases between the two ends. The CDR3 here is CASSFRPGDEAFF. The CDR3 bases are TGTGCCAGCAGTTTTAGACCAGGGGATGAAGCTTTCTTT.

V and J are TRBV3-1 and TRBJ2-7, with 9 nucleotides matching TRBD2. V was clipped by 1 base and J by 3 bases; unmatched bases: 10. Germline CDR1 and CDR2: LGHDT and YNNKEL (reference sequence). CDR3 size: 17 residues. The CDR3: CASSQAYSGAGGYEQYF. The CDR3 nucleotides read TGTGCCAGCAGCCAAGCGTACTCAGGAGCGGGAGGCTACGAGCAGTACTTC.

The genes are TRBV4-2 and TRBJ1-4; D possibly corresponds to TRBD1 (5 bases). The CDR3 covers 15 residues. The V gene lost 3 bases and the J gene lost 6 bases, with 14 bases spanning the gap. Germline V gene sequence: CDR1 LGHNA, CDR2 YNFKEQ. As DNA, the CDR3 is TGTGCCAGCAGCCAGCGGTCAGGGCCGTATGAAAAACTGTTTTTT. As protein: CASSQRSGPYEKLFF.

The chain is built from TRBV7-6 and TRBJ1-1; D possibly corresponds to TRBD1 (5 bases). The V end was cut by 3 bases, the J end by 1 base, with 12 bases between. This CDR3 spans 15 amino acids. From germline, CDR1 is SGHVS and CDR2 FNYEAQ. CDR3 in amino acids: CASSLNPGRNTEAFF. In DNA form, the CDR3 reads TGTGCCAGCAGCTTGAATCCAGGGAGGAACACTGAAGCTTTCTTT.

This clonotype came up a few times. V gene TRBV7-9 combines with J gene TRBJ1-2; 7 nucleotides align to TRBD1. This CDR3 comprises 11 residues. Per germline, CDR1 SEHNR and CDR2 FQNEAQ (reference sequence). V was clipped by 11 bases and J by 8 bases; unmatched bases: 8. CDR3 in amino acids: CAGTAEGGYTF. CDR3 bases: TGTGCCGGGACAGCCGAGGGCGGCTACACCTTC.

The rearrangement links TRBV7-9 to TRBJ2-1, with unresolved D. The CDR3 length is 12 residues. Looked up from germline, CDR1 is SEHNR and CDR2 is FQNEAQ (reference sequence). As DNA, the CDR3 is TGTGCGCCCAGCATAATCTACAATGAGCAGTTCTTC. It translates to CAPSIIYNEQFF.

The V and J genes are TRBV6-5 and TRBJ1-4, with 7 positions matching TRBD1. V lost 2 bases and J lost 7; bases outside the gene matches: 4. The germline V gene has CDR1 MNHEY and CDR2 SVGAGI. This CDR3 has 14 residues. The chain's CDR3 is CASSYRGPGEKLFF. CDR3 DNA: TGTGCCAGCAGTTACAGGGGGCCGGGTGAAAAACTGTTTTTT.

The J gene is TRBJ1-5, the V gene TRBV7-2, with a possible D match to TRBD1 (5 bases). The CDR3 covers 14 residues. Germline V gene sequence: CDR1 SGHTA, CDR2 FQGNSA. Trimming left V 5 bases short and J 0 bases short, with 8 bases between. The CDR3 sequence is CASSPGHSNQPQHF. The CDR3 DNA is TGTGCCAGCAGCCCAGGACATAGCAATCAGCCCCAGCATTTT. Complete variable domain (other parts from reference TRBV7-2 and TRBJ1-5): GAGVSQSPSNKVTEKGKDVELRCDPISGHTALYWYRQSLGQGLEFLIYFQGNSAPDKSGLPSDRFSAERTGGSVSTLTIQRTQQEDSAVYLCASSPGHSNQPQHFGDGTRLSIL.

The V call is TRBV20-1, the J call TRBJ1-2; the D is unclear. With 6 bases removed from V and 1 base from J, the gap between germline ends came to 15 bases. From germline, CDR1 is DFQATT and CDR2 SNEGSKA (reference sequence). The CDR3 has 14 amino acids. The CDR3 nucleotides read TGCAGTGCAGCGAGTTCCTCTATTAACTATGGCTACACCTTC. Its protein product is CSAASSSINYGYTF.

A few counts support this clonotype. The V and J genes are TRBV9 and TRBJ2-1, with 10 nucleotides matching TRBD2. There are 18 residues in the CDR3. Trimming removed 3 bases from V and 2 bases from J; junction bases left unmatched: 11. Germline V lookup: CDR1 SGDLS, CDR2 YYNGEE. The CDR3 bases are TGTGCCAGCAGCGCTAGCGGGAGACCTTCGAGGACCTACAATGAGCAGTTCTTC. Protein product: CASSASGRPSRTYNEQFF. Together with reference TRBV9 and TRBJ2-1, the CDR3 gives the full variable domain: DSGVTQTPKHLITATGQRVTLRCSPRSGDLSVYWYQQSLDQGLQFLIQYYNGEERAKGNILERFSAQQFPDLHSELNLSSLELGDSALYFCASSASGRPSRTYNEQFFGPGTRLTVL.